The 22 T cell receptor beta chains in this list originate from one sample, sequenced in a study of blood T cell repertoires in COVID-19. Repertoires were generated with immunoSEQ multiplex PCR, while TCRdb's copy carries only in-frame clones and drops some. Among fewer than 250,000 clones, about 92% were seen once, and the ten largest hold more than 0.95%. Sequencing input: peripheral blood. The origin of the receptors is a man aged 25 to 40 with acute or convalescent COVID-19.

V is TRBV15 and J is TRBJ2-6, with 8 bases aligning to TRBD2. With 7 bases clipped from V and 1 base from J, the junction kept 3 bases outside the gene matches. Germline V gives CDR1 LNHNV, CDR2 YYDKDF (reference sequence). This CDR3 contains 15 residues. The CDR3 nucleotides are TGTGCCACCACTGAGCGGGGGTCTGGGGCCAACGTCCTGACTTTC. This translates into CATTERGSGANVLTF.

This chain joins TRBV23-1 and TRBJ2-7, with 11 nucleotides matching TRBD1. TRBV23-1 is sorted into the ORF group, with uncertain function. V trimming: 0 bases; J trimming: 4 bases; junction bases outside the gene matches: 5. The CDR3 spans 16 residues. CDR3 coding DNA: TGCGCCAGCAGTCAATCGCGGACAGGGGGCTTATACGAGCAGTACTTC. It codes for CASSQSRTGGLYEQYF.

The genes are TRBV9 and TRBJ2-3, with a tentative D call TRBD2 (5 bases). Trimming left V 4 bases short and J 0 bases short, with 18 bases between. This CDR3 has 17 amino acids. CDR1 SGDLS and CDR2 YYNGEE come from the germline V gene. CDR3 DNA: TGTGCCAGCAGCTCACGGGGAGCCCCATCTAGCACAGATACGCAGTATTTT. This translates into CASSSRGAPSSTDTQYF.

The chain combines TRBV12-3 or TRBV12-4 with TRBJ1-2; D call uncertain. V lost 2 bases, J lost 4 bases, and 8 bases lay in between. The CDR3 is 13 amino acids. CDR3 nucleotide sequence: TGTGCCAGCAGTTTATCGAAGCTCTATGGCTACACCTTC. Translated, it gives CASSLSKLYGYTF.

This clone was detected only a few times. J is TRBJ1-2 and V is TRBV27; TRBD1 matches 7 bases. J was trimmed by 2 bases and V by 5 bases; bases with no gene match: 5. The CDR3 contains 14 residues. CDR1 and CDR2 from the germline V gene are MNHEY and SMNVEV (reference sequence). The DNA for the CDR3 is TGTGCCAGCAGTCCACAGGGGCCCAACTATGGCTACACCTTC. Protein product: CASSPQGPNYGYTF.

The chain joins TRBV2 to TRBJ2-1, with a possible D match to TRBD1 (6 bases). The CDR3 covers 13 residues. Germline assignment: CDR1 SNHLY and CDR2 FYNNEI. V was trimmed by 6 bases and J by 4 bases, leaving 10 bases between them. CDR3 sequence: CASSIQGYNEQFF. CDR3 sequence (DNA): TGTGCCAGCAGCATACAGGGTTACAATGAGCAGTTCTTC.

The V and J genes are TRBV7-9 and TRBJ2-7, with D possibly TRBD1 on 6 matching bases. Trimming stripped 5 bases from V and 3 bases from J, with 14 bases between. Germline assignment: CDR1 SEHNR and CDR2 FQNEAQ (reference sequence). This CDR3 is 14 amino acids long. The CDR3 region is CASSRLGGFYEQYF. DNA for the CDR3: TGTGCCAGCAGCCGTTTAGGGGGTTTCTACGAGCAGTACTTC. Together with reference TRBV7-9 and TRBJ2-7, the CDR3 gives the full variable domain: DTGVSQNPRHKITKRGQNVTFRCDPISEHNRLYWYRQTLGQGPEFLTYFQNEAQLEKSRLLSDRFSAERPKGSFSTLEIQRTEQGDSAMYLCASSRLGGFYEQYFGPGTRLTVT.

This rearrangement joins TRBV5-6 to TRBJ2-1; 7 nucleotides agree with TRBD2. This CDR3 region has 16 residues. J lost 0 bases, V lost 3 bases, and 6 bases had no gene match. The germline gives CDR1 SGHDT, CDR2 YYEEEE. This CDR3 is CASSWGRGDSYNEQFF. The CDR3 bases are TGTGCCAGCAGCTGGGGACGGGGGGACTCCTACAATGAGCAGTTCTTC.

This clone appeared once. The chain combines TRBV13 with TRBJ1-6; no definite D call. The CDR3 runs 12 residues. Germline V CDR1 and CDR2: PRHDT, FYEKMQ (reference sequence). Trimming stripped 3 bases from V and 8 bases from J, with 5 bases between. The CDR3 sequence: CASSFRYSPLHF. CDR3 nucleotides: TGTGCCAGCAGCTTCAGGTATTCACCCCTCCACTTT.

This clone is a singleton in its sample. This rearrangement joins TRBV29-1 to TRBJ2-2, with TRBD2 matching 8 bases. With V trimmed by 4 bases and J by 5 bases, 15 bases remained unmatched. Germline assignment: CDR1 SQVTM and CDR2 ANQGSEA. The CDR3 totals 17 residues. The CDR3 sequence: CSVAPRPGGVKTGELFF. The CDR3 coding sequence is TGCAGCGTTGCTCCCAGGCCGGGGGGGGTGAAAACCGGGGAGCTGTTTTTT.

In nucleotides, the CDR3 is TGTGCCAGCAGCGTTTGGGGGACTCTCCGCACAGATACGCAGTATTTT. Its translation is CASSVWGTLRTDTQYF. The chain links TRBV28 to TRBJ2-3, with a possible D match to TRBD2 (6 bases). Trimming took off 6 bases at V and 1 base at J, with 17 bases between the two ends. CDR3 length: 16 residues. Germline values: CDR1 MDHEN, CDR2 SYDVKM.

This clone appeared a single time. This rearrangement joins TRBV11-2 to TRBJ2-3; D not certain. The length of the CDR3 is 14 residues. Germline assignment: CDR1 SGHAT and CDR2 FQNNGV. V lost 0 bases, J lost 1 base, and 5 bases lay in between. CDR3 nucleotide sequence: TGTGCCAGCAGCTTAGAACCGGGCACAGATACGCAGTATTTT. Residues: CASSLEPGTDTQYF.

This clone has only a few counts. This sequence joins TRBV28 and TRBJ1-3, with a tentative D call TRBD1 (5 bases). The germline V gene has CDR1 MDHEN and CDR2 SYDVKM. The CDR3 extends over 13 amino acids. The V end lost 3 bases, the J end lost 4 bases, and 7 bases lay between the germline ends. CDR3 sequence: CASSFRQGNTIYF. CDR3 DNA sequence: TGTGCCAGCAGTTTTCGACAGGGAAACACCATATATTTT.

The chain uses TRBV5-4 and TRBJ1-1, with D possibly matching TRBD1 (5 bases). Germline CDR1 reads SGHNT; CDR2 reads YYREEE (reference sequence). The CDR3 is 14 amino acids. V was clipped by 5 bases and J by 2 bases, with 13 bases between them. The DNA for the CDR3 is TGTGCCAGCAGTCTCGGGGGTCGCAACACTGAAGCTTTCTTT. It is translated as CASSLGGRNTEAFF.

The rearrangement joins TRBV29-1 to TRBJ1-1; TRBD1 matches at 7 bases. V lost 3 bases, J lost 4 bases, and 5 bases stayed unmatched. Germline V CDR1 and CDR2: SQVTM, ANQGSEA. The CDR3 length is 13 residues. CDR3 nucleotides: TGCAGCGTTGAGCGGCAGGGGGGCACTGAAGCTTTCTTT. Protein: CSVERQGGTEAFF.

This sequence joins TRBV19 and TRBJ1-5; 9 bases fit TRBD1. Germline V CDR1 and CDR2: LNHDA, SQIVND (reference sequence). The length of the CDR3 is 17 residues. Unmatched junction bases numbered 13, after V lost 5 bases and J lost 5 bases. The CDR3: CASSPRGNRGQDQPQHF. CDR3 in DNA: TGTGCCAGTAGTCCCAGGGGCAACAGGGGGCAGGATCAGCCCCAGCATTTT.

This chain connects TRBV28 to TRBJ2-7; D gene uncertain. The germline V gene encodes CDR1 MDHEN and CDR2 SYDVKM. CDR3 length: 14 residues. V dropped 2 bases and J dropped 3 bases, with 11 bases sitting between them. CDR3 amino acids: CASSLVASFYEQYF. CDR3 nucleotides: TGTGCCAGCAGTTTAGTGGCCAGTTTCTACGAGCAGTACTTC.

The chain joins TRBV10-3 to TRBJ1-5, with no clear D. Trimming took 9 bases from V and 1 from J, leaving 7 bases between them. There are 12 residues in the CDR3. Germline values: CDR1 ENHRY, CDR2 SYGVKD. As DNA, the CDR3 is TGTGCCATAGGAGTAAGCAATCAGCCCCAGCATTTT. Translation: CAIGVSNQPQHF.

V is TRBV5-1 and J is TRBJ1-5, with a weak D call TRBD1 (5 bases). Per germline, CDR1 SGHRS and CDR2 YFSETQ. Between the trimmed V and J ends, which lost 1 base and 4 bases, there was a span of 12 bases. The CDR3 has 15 amino acids. The CDR3 is CASSLIPGQNQPQHF. CDR3 DNA: TGCGCCAGCAGCTTGATTCCAGGGCAAAATCAGCCCCAGCATTTT.

The chain is built from TRBV3-1 (or the pseudogene TRBV3-2) and TRBJ2-7; 10 nucleotides agree with TRBD2. Germline V gene data show CDR1 as LGHDT and CDR2 as YNNKEL (reference sequence). This CDR3 has 17 amino acids. The junction had 6 bases not matched to a gene; V was cut back by 1 base and J by 0 bases. CDR3 bases: TGTGCCAGCAGCCAAGTCCTAGCGGGAGCGCTCTCCTACGAGCAGTACTTC. Amino acid sequence: CASSQVLAGALSYEQYF.

V usage is TRBV7-8 and J usage is TRBJ2-7; the D gene is possibly TRBD2 (5 bases). The V gene lost 4 bases and the J gene lost 6 bases, with 19 bases spanning the gap. The CDR3 sequence is 15 residues long. Germline V gives CDR1 SGHVS, CDR2 FQNEAQ. CDR3 in amino acids: CASSSQSGFLGEQYF. In DNA form, the CDR3 reads TGTGCCAGCAGCTCTCAGTCGGGATTCCTCGGCGAGCAGTACTTC.

The CDR3, as DNA: TGCGCCAGCAGTCAATGCGTTATCGGGACAGGGGGCTACGAGCAGTACTTC. This codes for CASSQCVIGTGGYEQYF. V is TRBV23-1 and J is TRBJ2-7; the match to TRBD1 covers 11 bases. TRBV23-1 is placed among ORFs of uncertain function. CDR3 length equals 17 residues. The V and J ends lost 1 base and 3 bases, in that order; junction bases with no gene match: 8.